A single T cell receptor beta chain is shown here with its context. A single count supports this clone. The antigen it binds to is not known. Base quality data are lacking; no much larger clone is found one base away. The method behind the library was the immunoSEQ multiplex PCR assay. Sourced from immuneACCESS, this table was stored by TCRdb with only in-frame sequences that have V and J called. A share of the clones is absent; for the studies checked, an unresolved V gene accounts for under half, and the remainder has no known explanation. This sample lists about 70,000 clones; 94% were detected once. The top ten constitute about 0.61% of the sample. The cysteine opens and the phenylalanine closes a CDR3 of 12 amino acids. The CDR3 DNA has 36 bases and is translated from base 1. The data belong to a study of T cell changes during pregnancy in multiple sclerosis (dated by TCRdb to between 2018 and 2021). In the study overall: In women with multiple sclerosis, the researchers looked at how the T cell repertoire shifted as pregnancy progressed.

Sequenced material: peripheral blood, taken in the third trimester of pregnancy. The chain couples TRBV21-1 to TRBJ1-1. TRBV21-1 is assigned pseudogene status. This clonotype was sampled from a female donor with multiple sclerosis, enrolled in a pregnancy study. The sequence in DNA is TGTGCCAGCAGCTCATGGACTCCGGGAGCTTTCTTT. This is translated as CASSSWTPGAFF.